This T cell receptor beta chain derives from a study of blood T cell repertoires in COVID-19. At the level of the study: Both acute and convalescent COVID-19 samples were obtained from the United States, Italy and Spain.

Authors' analysis steps: For nucleated cells, counts were estimated from reference gene primer amplification. The repertoire was sequenced with immunoSEQ multiplex PCR; TCRdb's copy has only in-frame clones and lacks some. V, J and clone size are those of that table, while D and trimming were read from the DNA. Of more than 150,000 clones in the sample, nearly 90% were seen once. The V and J ends lost 5 bases and 7 bases respectively, with 18 bases between them. The CDR3 length is 15 residues. The germline V gene has CDR1 SGHTA and CDR2 FQGTGA. The source of this sequence is a man aged 45 to 65 with acute or convalescent COVID-19. Sequences were obtained from peripheral blood. The chain couples TRBV7-3 to TRBJ2-1, with D possibly matching TRBD1 (6 bases). The CDR3 sequence is CASSMGHEGWNEQFF. CDR3 bases: TGTGCCAGCAGCATGGGACACGAGGGTTGGAATGAGCAGTTCTTC. The full variable domain, in which reference TRBV7-3 and TRBJ2-1 provide the parts outside the CDR3, is GAGVSQTPSNKVTEKGKYVELRCDPISGHTALYWYRQSLGQGPEFLIYFQGTGAADDSGLPNDRFFAVRPEGSVSTLKIQRTERGDSAVYLCASSMGHEGWNEQFFGPGTRLTVL.